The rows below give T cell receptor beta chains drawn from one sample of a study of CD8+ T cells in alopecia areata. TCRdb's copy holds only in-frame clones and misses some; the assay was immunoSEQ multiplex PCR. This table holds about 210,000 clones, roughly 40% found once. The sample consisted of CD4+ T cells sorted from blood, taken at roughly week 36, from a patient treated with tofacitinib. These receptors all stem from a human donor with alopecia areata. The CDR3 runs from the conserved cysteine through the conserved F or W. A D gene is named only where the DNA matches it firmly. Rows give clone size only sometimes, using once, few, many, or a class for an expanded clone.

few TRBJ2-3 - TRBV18 CASSSLGPTDTQYF TGTGCCAGCTCCTCGTTAGGACCCACAGATACGCAGTATTTT
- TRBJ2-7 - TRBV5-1 CASSLELGEQYF TGCGCCAGCAGCTTGGAACTTGGCGAGCAGTACTTC
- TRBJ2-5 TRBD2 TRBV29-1 CSVGGLAGTQETQYF TGCAGCGTTGGGGGACTAGCGGGAACCCAAGAGACCCAGTACTTC
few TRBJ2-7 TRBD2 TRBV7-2 CASSPNPSGEQYF TGTGCCAGCAGCCCGAACCCTAGCGGCGAGCAGTACTTC
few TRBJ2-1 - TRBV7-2 CASSGARQDEQFF TGTGCCAGCAGCGGGGCACGGCAAGATGAGCAGTTCTTC
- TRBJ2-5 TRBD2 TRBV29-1 CSVKGLAGETQYF TGCAGCGTTAAGGGACTAGCGGGCGAGACCCAGTACTTC
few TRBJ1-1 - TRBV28 CASSFMNTEAFF TGTGCCAGCAGTTTTATGAACACTGAAGCTTTCTTT
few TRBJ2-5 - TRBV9 CASSVLSGTQYF TGTGCCAGCAGCGTACTAAGCGGGACCCAGTACTTC
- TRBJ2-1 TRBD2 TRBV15 CATSRRLAGENEQFF TGTGCCACCAGCAGGAGACTAGCGGGAGAGAATGAGCAGTTCTTC
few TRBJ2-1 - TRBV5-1 CASSPLGSYNEQFF TGCGCCAGCAGCCCATTAGGTTCCTACAATGAGCAGTTCTTC
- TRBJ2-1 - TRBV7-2 CASSSERLLTEQFF TGTGCCAGCAGCTCCGAACGACTCCTGACTGAGCAGTTCTTC
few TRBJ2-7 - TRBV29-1 CSGRLASSEQYF TGCAGCGGCCGGCTAGCGTCGAGCGAGCAGTACTTC
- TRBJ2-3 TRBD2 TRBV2 CASSAASGKGNTQYF TGTGCCAGCAGTGCTGCTAGCGGGAAGGGGAATACGCAGTATTTT
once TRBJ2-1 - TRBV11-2 CASSLVYSGNEQFF TGTGCCAGCAGCTTAGTTTATTCCGGGAATGAGCAGTTCTTC
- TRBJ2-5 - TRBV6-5 CASSEGAPQTQYF TGTGCCAGCAGTGAAGGGGCACCGCAGACCCAGTACTTC
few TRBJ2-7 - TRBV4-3 CASSQVGGASYEQYF TGCGCCAGCAGCCAAGTGGGCGGGGCGTCCTACGAGCAGTACTTC
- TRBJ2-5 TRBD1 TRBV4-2 CASSQDQGVGETQYF TGTGCCAGCAGCCAAGACCAGGGGGTGGGGGAGACCCAGTACTTC
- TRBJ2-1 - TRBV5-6 CASSLGPGQINEQFF TGTGCCAGCAGCTTGGGTCCAGGACAGATCAATGAGCAGTTCTTC
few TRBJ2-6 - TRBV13 CASRTGAGANVLTF TGTGCCAGCCGTACAGGTGCTGGGGCCAACGTCCTGACTTTC
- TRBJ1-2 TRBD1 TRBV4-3 CASSHSNRGLYGYTF TGCGCCAGCAGCCATTCGAACAGGGGGCTTTATGGCTACACCTTC
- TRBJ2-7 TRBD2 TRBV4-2 CASSRTSGYEQYF TGTGCCAGCAGCCGTACTAGCGGATACGAGCAGTACTTC
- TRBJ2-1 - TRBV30 CAWNRGRDIGRSYNEQFF TGTGCCTGGAACCGGGGCAGGGACATAGGCAGGTCCTACAATGAGCAGTTCTTC
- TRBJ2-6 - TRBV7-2 CASSSSHHLSGANVLTF TGTGCCAGCAGCTCCTCCCACCACCTCTCTGGGGCCAACGTCCTGACTTTC
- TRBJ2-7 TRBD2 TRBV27 CASSLFTGGSEYEQYF TGTGCCAGCAGTTTATTCACTGGCGGGAGTGAATACGAGCAGTACTTC
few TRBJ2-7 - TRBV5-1 CASSQDSHYEQYF TGCGCCAGCAGCCAGGACAGCCACTACGAGCAGTACTTC
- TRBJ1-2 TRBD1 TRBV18 CASSPQTGAYGYTF TGTGCCAGCTCACCCCAAACAGGGGCCTATGGCTACACCTTC
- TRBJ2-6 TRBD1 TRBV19 CASSKQGASSGANVLTF TGTGCCAGTAGCAAACAGGGGGCTAGCTCTGGGGCCAACGTCCTGACTTTC
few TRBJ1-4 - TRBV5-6 CASSLATNEKLFF TGTGCCAGCAGCTTGGCAACTAATGAAAAACTGTTTTTT
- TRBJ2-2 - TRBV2 CASSYRNTNTGELFF TGTGCCAGCAGTTACCGAAATACGAACACCGGGGAGCTGTTTTTT
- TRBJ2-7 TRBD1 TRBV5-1 CASSNAPGQFEYEQYF TGCGCCAGCAGCAACGCCCCGGGACAGTTTGAGTACGAGCAGTACTTC
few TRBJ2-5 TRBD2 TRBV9 CASSVGTGLAIETQYF TGTGCCAGCAGCGTGGGGACGGGACTAGCGATAGAGACCCAGTACTTC
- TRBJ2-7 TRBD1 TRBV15 CATSRERGPAYEQYF TGTGCCACCAGCAGGGAAAGGGGGCCCGCCTACGAGCAGTACTTC
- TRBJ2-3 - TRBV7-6 CASSFLGAQDTQYF TGTGCCAGCAGCTTTTTGGGGGCCCAGGATACGCAGTATTTT
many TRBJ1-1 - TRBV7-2 CASSLLSQTEAFF TGTGCCAGCAGCTTACTCTCACAGACTGAAGCTTTCTTT
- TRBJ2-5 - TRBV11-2 CASSLQGIQETQYF TGTGCCAGCAGCTTACAGGGGATCCAAGAGACCCAGTACTTC
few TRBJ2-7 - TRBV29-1 CSVRSTPYEQYF TGCAGCGTTCGATCTACCCCCTACGAGCAGTACTTC
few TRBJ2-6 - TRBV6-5 CASREDSGANVLTF TGTGCCAGCAGGGAGGACTCTGGGGCCAACGTCCTGACTTTC
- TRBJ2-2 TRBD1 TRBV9 CASSPRQNWDRGTGELFF TGTGCCAGCAGCCCGAGGCAAAACTGGGACAGGGGCACCGGGGAGCTGTTTTTT